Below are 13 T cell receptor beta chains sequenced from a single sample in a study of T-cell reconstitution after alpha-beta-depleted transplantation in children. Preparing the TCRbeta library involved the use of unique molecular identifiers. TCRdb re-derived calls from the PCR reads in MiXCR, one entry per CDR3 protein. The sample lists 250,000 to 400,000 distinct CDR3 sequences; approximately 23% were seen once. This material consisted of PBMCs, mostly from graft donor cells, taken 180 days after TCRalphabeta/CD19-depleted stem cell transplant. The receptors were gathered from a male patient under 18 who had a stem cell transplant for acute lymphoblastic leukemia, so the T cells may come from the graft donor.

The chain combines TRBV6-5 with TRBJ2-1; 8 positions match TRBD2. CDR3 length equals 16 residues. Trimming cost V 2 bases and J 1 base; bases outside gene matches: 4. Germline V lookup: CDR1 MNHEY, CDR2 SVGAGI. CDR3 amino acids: CASSYVGTRSYNEQFF. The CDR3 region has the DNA TGTGCCAGCAGTTACGTAGGGACTAGGTCCTACAATGAGCAGTTCTTC.

Here the CDR3 DNA reads TGCGCCAGCAGCTTGTCCCCAGGGGGCGGAGAGACCCAGTACTTC. The encoded protein is CASSLSPGGGETQYF. The V gene is TRBV5-1, the J gene TRBJ2-5; 8 positions agree with TRBD1. The CDR3 runs to 15 residues. Germline CDR1 SGHRS, CDR2 YFSETQ. J gave up 4 bases and V 1 base, and 6 bases lay outside the gene matches.

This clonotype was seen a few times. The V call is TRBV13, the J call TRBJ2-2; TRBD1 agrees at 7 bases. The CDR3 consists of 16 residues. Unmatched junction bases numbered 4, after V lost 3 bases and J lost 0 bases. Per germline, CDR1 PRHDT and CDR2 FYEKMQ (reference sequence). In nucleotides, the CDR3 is TGTGCCAGCAGCTTGGTGGGACAGCCGAACACCGGGGAGCTGTTTTTT. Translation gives CASSLVGQPNTGELFF.

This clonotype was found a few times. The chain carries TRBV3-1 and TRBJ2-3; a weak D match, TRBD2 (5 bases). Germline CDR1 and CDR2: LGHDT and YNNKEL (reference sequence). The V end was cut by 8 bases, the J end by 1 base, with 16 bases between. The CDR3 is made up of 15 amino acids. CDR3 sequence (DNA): TGTGCCAGCCGCGAAAGGGAGTATGGCACAGATACGCAGTATTTT. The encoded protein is CASREREYGTDTQYF.

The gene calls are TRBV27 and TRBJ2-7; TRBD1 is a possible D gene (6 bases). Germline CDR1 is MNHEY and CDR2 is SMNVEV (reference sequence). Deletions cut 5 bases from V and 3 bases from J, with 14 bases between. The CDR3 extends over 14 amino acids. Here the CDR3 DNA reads TGTGCCAGCAGTCCTTTCTGGACAGTCTACGAGCAGTACTTC. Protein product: CASSPFWTVYEQYF.

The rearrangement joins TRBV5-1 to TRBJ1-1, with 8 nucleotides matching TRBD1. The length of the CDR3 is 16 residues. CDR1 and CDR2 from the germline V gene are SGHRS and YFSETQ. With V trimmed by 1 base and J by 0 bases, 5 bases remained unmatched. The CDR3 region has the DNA TGCGCCAGCAGCTTGTCCTGGACAGGGCTGAACACTGAAGCTTTCTTT. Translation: CASSLSWTGLNTEAFF.

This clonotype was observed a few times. The CDR3 spells CAIMRGPYNEQFF. CDR3 DNA: TGTGCCATCATGAGGGGCCCCTACAATGAGCAGTTCTTC. V and J are TRBV10-3 and TRBJ2-1; D might be TRBD1 or TRBD2, each matching 5 bases. The CDR3 runs to 13 residues. Trimming pared 7 bases from V and 2 bases from J, leaving 9 bases between. Per the germline V gene, CDR1 is ENHRY and CDR2 is SYGVKD.

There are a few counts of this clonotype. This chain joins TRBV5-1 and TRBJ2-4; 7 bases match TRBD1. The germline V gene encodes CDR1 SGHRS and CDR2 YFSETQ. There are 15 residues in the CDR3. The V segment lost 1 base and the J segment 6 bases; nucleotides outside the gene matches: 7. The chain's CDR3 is CASSLLTGQTNIQYF. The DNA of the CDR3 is TGCGCCAGCAGCTTGCTGACGGGACAGACAAACATTCAGTACTTC.

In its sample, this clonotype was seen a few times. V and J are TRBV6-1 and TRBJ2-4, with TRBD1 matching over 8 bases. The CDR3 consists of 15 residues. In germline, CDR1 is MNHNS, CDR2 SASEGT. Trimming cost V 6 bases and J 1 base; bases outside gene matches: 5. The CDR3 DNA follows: TGTGCCAGCAGAGGACAGGGACGGGCCAAAAACATTCAGTACTTC. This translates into CASRGQGRAKNIQYF.

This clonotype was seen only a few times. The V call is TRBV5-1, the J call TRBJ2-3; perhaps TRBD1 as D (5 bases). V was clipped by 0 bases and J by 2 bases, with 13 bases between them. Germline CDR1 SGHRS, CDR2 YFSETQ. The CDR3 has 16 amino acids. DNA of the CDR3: TGCGCCAGCAGCTTGGGGACACCCGCTTCCACAGATACGCAGTATTTT. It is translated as CASSLGTPASTDTQYF.

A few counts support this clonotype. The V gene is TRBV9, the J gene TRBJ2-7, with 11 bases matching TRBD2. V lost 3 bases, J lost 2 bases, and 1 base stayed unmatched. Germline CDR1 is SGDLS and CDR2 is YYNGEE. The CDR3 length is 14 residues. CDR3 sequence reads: CASSAGLAAYEQYF. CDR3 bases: TGTGCCAGCAGCGCGGGACTAGCGGCCTACGAGCAGTACTTC.

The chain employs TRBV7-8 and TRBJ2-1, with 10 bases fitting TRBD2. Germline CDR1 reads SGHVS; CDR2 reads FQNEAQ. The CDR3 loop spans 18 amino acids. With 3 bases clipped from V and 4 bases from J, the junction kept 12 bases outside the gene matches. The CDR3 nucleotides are TGTGCCAGCAGCTTGCGGCTGCCAACTAGCGGGAAGTACAATGAGCAGTTCTTC. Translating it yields CASSLRLPTSGKYNEQFF.

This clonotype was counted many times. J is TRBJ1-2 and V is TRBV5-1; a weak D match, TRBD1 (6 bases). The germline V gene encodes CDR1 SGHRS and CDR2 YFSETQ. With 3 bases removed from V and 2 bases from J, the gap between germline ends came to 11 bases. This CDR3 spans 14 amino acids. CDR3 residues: CASSSSQGNYGYTF. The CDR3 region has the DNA TGCGCCAGCAGCTCGTCACAGGGAAACTATGGCTACACCTTC.